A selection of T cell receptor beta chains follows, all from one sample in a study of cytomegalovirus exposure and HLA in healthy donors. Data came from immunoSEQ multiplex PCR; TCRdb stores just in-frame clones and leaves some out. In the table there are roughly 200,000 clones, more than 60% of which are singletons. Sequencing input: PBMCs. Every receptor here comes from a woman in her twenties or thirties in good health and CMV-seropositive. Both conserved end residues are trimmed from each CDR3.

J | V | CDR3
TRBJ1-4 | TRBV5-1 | ASSYGQGAELF
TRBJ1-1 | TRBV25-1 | ASSARQGGKNTEAF
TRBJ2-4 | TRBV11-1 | ASMSSGLSSSAKNIQY
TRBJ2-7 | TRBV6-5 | ASRKSPGTAYEQY
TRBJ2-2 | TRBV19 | ASSMRDRGPTGELF
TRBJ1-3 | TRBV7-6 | ASSLSVGNTIY
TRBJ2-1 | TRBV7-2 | ASSLEGTSGMKEQF
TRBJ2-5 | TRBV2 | ATDAGTEETQY
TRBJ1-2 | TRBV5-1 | ASSLDTTRTYGYT
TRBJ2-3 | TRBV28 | ASRHGTGSPDTQY
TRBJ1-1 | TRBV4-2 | ASSQERVGLNTEAF
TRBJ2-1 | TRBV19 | ASGSRSYNEQF
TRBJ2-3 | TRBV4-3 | ASSHAGQGEYDTQY
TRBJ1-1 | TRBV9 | ASSAGGLMNTEAF
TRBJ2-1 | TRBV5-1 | ASAKGQGSYNEQF
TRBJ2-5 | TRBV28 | ASSFGGFEETQY
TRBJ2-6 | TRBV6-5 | ASSYSVSGANVLT
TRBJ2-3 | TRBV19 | ASSIRAGSTDTQY
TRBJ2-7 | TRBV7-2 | ASSSGLSYEQY
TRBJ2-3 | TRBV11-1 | ASSLEGVSTDTQY
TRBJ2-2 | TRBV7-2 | ASAWAKRPSRGTGELF
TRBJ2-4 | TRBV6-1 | ASSEGTGGQNIQY
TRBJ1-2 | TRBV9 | ASSPDPTGNYGYT
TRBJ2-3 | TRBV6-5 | ASSPGAWGDTQY
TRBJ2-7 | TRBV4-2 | ASSQDLHEQY
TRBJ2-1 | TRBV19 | ASSDPREGPSYNEQF
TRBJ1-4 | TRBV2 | ASSPNEKLF
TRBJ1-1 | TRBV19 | ASIGSGSTEAF
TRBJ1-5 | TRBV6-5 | ASSPTWAGEQPQH
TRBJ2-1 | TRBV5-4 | ASSSRGLDNEQF
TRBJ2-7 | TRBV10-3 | ASRREREMYEQY
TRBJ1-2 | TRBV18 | ASSASQVLHQLNYGYT
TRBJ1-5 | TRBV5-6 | ATSRGNNQPQH
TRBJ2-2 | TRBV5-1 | ASSGGTSGRLGTGELF
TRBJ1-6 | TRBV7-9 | ASSPTLGQRNSPLH
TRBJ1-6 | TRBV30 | AWSVRKSTPLH
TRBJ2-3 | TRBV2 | ASRQTSLSTDTQY